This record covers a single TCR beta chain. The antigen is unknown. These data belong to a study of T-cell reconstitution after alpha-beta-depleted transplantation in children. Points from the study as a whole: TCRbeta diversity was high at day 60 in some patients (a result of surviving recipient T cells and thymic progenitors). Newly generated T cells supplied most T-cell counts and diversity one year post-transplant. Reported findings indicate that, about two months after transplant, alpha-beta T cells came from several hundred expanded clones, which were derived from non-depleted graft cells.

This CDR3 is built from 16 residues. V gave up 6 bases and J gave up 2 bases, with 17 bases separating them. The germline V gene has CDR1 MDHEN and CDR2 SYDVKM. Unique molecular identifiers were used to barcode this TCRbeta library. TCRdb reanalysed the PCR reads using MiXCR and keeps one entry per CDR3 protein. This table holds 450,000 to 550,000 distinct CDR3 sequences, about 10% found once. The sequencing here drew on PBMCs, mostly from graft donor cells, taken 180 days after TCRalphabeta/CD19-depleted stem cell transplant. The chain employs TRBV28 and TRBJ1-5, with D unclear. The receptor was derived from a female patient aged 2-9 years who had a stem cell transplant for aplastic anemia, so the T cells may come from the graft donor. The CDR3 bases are TGTGCCAGCAGGAATTCTCAGGTCCGAGGCAATCAGCCCCAGCATTTT. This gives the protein CASRNSQVRGNQPQHF. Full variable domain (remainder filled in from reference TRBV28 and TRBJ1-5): DVKVTQSSRYLVKRTGEKVFLECVQDMDHENMFWYRQDPGLGLRLIYFSYDVKMKEKGDIPEGYSVSREKKERFSLILESASTNQTSMYLCASRNSQVRGNQPQHFGDGTRLSIL.